The next 21 T cell receptor beta chains were all read from a single sample in a study of identical twins. TCRdb ran MiXCR on the 5' RACE reads and lists one entry per CDR3 protein. The sample shows about 920,000 distinct CDR3 sequences, over 9% of them seen only once. These data are also associated with another study on yellow fever vaccine responses in identical twins.

Input material: PBMCs. These receptors were obtained from a woman aged 18-29 years in good health.

This clonotype came up many times. The V and J genes are TRBV12-3 or TRBV12-4 and TRBJ1-6, with D tentatively TRBD1 (6 bases). V gave up 5 bases and J gave up 7 bases, with 15 bases separating them. This CDR3 has 15 amino acids. This CDR3 reads CASSIQGIGNSPLHF. CDR3 bases: TGTGCCAGCAGTATACAGGGTATTGGGAATTCACCCCTCCACTTT.

The chain employs TRBV12-3 or TRBV12-4 and TRBJ2-3; no clear D gene. There are 15 residues in the CDR3. With 6 bases removed from V and 2 bases from J, the gap between germline ends came to 15 bases. CDR3 residues: CASRPRYLNTDTQYF. The CDR3 DNA reads TGTGCCAGCAGACCCCGCTATCTAAACACAGATACGCAGTATTTT.

The chain recombines TRBV14 with TRBJ1-6, with TRBD1 identical over 8 bases. The CDR3 is made up of 16 amino acids. CDR1 is SGHDN and CDR2 is FVKESK in the germline V gene. The trim removed 4 bases at V and 5 bases at J, leaving 7 bases unmatched. The CDR3, as DNA: TGTGCCAGCAGCCCGAGACAGGGGACTAATAATTCACCCCTCCACTTT. Translating gives CASSPRQGTNNSPLHF.

The sample holds one count of this clonotype. This sequence joins TRBV11-2 and TRBJ2-3, with 8 bases aligning to TRBD1. V was pared by 3 bases and J by 1 base, with 15 bases of the junction left unmatched. CDR3 length: 19 residues. Germline V CDR1 and CDR2: SGHAT, FQNNGV. CDR3 sequence: CASSFSLPRTGRGTDTQYF. CDR3 nucleotide sequence: TGTGCCAGCAGCTTTTCTCTTCCCCGGACAGGGAGAGGCACAGATACGCAGTATTTT.

This clonotype was seen a handful of times. The chain combines TRBV24-1 with TRBJ1-1; D remains ambiguous. V was pared by 2 bases and J by 3 bases, with 6 bases between. CDR3 length: 13 amino acids. CDR1 and CDR2 (germline): KGHDR, SFDVKD. This CDR3 reads CATSDSRDTEAFF. The CDR3 DNA reads as TGTGCCACCAGTGATTCCCGAGACACTGAAGCTTTCTTT.

V and J are TRBV5-1 and TRBJ2-5, with 7 positions matching TRBD2. The CDR3 sequence is 17 residues long. With 1 base clipped from V and 5 bases from J, the junction kept 14 bases outside the gene matches. Germline V gene lookup returns CDR1 SGHRS and CDR2 YFSETQ. The DNA for the CDR3 is TGCGCCAGCAGCTTGTCGCTGGGGCTAGCGGCTCGGGAGACCCAGTACTTC. Translated, it gives CASSLSLGLAARETQYF.

This clonotype was detected a few times. This chain links TRBV5-1 with TRBJ2-5, with a possible D match to TRBD1 (6 bases). The CDR3 is 15 residues long. Germline lookup yields CDR1 SGHRS and CDR2 YFSETQ. V was pared by 3 bases and J by 3 bases, with 15 bases between. DNA for the CDR3: TGCGCCAGCAGCTCCGGGACACTGTGGGAAGAGACCCAGTACTTC. Encoded protein: CASSSGTLWEETQYF.

V usage is TRBV6-5 and J usage is TRBJ1-5; TRBD1 might be the D (6 bases). Germline V gene data show CDR1 as MNHEY and CDR2 as SVGAGI. There are 13 residues in the CDR3. The germline V and J ends were trimmed by 6 bases and 11 bases, with 17 bases remaining between them. The CDR3: CASRGTGTGTQHF. Written as DNA, the CDR3 is TGTGCCAGCAGGGGAACAGGGACCGGCACCCAGCATTTT.

There are many counts of this clonotype. The chain uses TRBV4-2 and TRBJ2-3; tentatively, D is TRBD2 (6 bases). Trimming took 3 bases from V and 4 from J, leaving 14 bases between them. The length of the CDR3 is 15 residues. CDR1 and CDR2 (germline): LGHNA, YNFKEQ. CDR3 protein: CASSQRDFGADTQYF. DNA of the CDR3: TGTGCCAGCAGCCAGCGGGACTTCGGGGCAGATACGCAGTATTTT.

The chain couples TRBV24-1 to TRBJ2-1, with D possibly matching TRBD2 (7 bases). Germline V gene sequence: CDR1 KGHDR, CDR2 SFDVKD. The CDR3 totals 15 residues. Deletions cut 4 bases from V and 10 bases from J, with 19 bases between. This chain's CDR3 is CATSDHKSGGIEQFF. In DNA form, the CDR3 reads TGTGCCACCAGTGACCATAAGTCGGGGGGCATAGAGCAGTTCTTC.

This clonotype was detected only a few times. The rearrangement uses TRBV12-3 or TRBV12-4 and TRBJ2-2; perhaps TRBD1 as D (6 bases). Deletions cut 3 bases from V and 6 bases from J, with 11 bases between. The CDR3 contains 14 residues. In DNA form, the CDR3 reads TGTGCCAGCAGTTTGGGACATAACCCCGGGGAGCTGTTTTTT. Its translation is CASSLGHNPGELFF.

This chain links TRBV6-4 with TRBJ1-1; 8 nucleotides match TRBD1. This CDR3 is built from 15 residues. Germline-derived CDR1 and CDR2 are MRHNA and SNTAGT. V lost 6 bases, J lost 0 bases, and 6 bases stayed unmatched. In DNA form, the CDR3 reads TGTGCCAGCAGGCGGGACAGGAACATGAACACTGAAGCTTTCTTT. This codes for CASRRDRNMNTEAFF.

The chain has TRBV20-1 and TRBJ2-3; 8 positions match TRBD1. The CDR3 consists of 14 residues. V gave up 6 bases and J gave up 2 bases; unmatched junction bases: 7. Germline V gene lookup returns CDR1 DFQATT and CDR2 SNEGSKA (reference sequence). For the CDR3, the DNA is TGCAGTGCGGTAACAGGGGGTAACACAGATACGCAGTATTTT. Translation gives CSAVTGGNTDTQYF.

This clonotype was detected ten times or more. The chain employs TRBV12-3 or TRBV12-4 and TRBJ1-6; D remains ambiguous. This CDR3 spans 13 amino acids. V lost 3 bases and J 10 bases, leaving 10 bases between the germline ends. In DNA, the CDR3 is TGTGCCAGCAGTTTTGGGGAAGGCTCACCCCTCCACTTT. Translating it yields CASSFGEGSPLHF.

The sample holds a few counts of this clonotype. The V and J genes are TRBV5-1 and TRBJ2-3, with D unresolved. CDR3 size: 15 residues. CDR1 is SGHRS and CDR2 is YFSETQ in the germline V gene. V lost 2 bases and J lost 3, with 13 bases in between. CDR3 residues: CASSLGGQTTDTQYF. The CDR3 region has the DNA TGCGCCAGCAGCTTAGGCGGCCAAACAACAGATACGCAGTATTTT.

This clonotype has ten or more counts. This chain connects TRBV5-5 to TRBJ2-7; possibly TRBD1 or TRBD2 for D (6 bases each). CDR1 and CDR2 (germline): SGHKS, YYEKEE (reference sequence). The CDR3 sequence is 13 residues long. Trimming took 2 bases from V and 7 from J, leaving 13 bases between them. CDR3 amino acids: CASSLFRGREQYV. CDR3 coding DNA: TGTGCCAGCAGCTTATTCCGGGGGCGTGAGCAGTACGTC.

The chain combines TRBV5-1 with TRBJ1-2; D is uncertain. The germline V and J ends were trimmed by 1 base and 5 bases, with 18 bases remaining between them. Germline CDR1 reads SGHRS; CDR2 reads YFSETQ. The CDR3 spans 16 residues. The CDR3 loop is CASSLRADGGRYGYTF. The CDR3 DNA reads TGCGCCAGCAGCTTGAGGGCGGACGGCGGTCGTTATGGCTACACCTTC.

The table lists this clonotype with a few counts. This chain links TRBV20-1 with TRBJ2-7; 11 nucleotides match TRBD1. The junction had 4 bases not matched to a gene; V was cut back by 3 bases and J by 6 bases. The CDR3 is 13 amino acids. Germline CDR1 reads DFQATT; CDR2 reads SNEGSKA (reference sequence). CDR3 DNA: TGCAGTGCTAGTTGGACAGGGGGCGGCGAGCAGTACTTC. Translated, it gives CSASWTGGGEQYF.

CDR3 sequence: CASSEWGFRETQYF. The CDR3, as DNA: TGTGCCAGCAGTGAATGGGGCTTCAGGGAGACCCAGTACTTC. The V call is TRBV2, the J call TRBJ2-5, with D perhaps TRBD1 (5 bases). Germline V gives CDR1 SNHLY, CDR2 FYNNEI. Trimming left V 2 bases short and J 5 bases short, with 12 bases between. This CDR3 has 14 amino acids.

This clonotype came up many times. V and J are TRBV19 and TRBJ2-3; no clear D. Germline CDR1 and CDR2: LNHDA and SQIVND (reference sequence). Between the trimmed V and J ends, which lost 8 bases and 0 bases, there was a span of 9 bases. The CDR3 runs 13 residues. This CDR3 is CASRAKSTDTQYF. The CDR3 DNA reads TGTGCCAGTCGGGCCAAGAGCACAGATACGCAGTATTTT.

This clonotype was picked up many times. The V call is TRBV12-3 or TRBV12-4, the J call TRBJ1-5, with 7 bases fitting TRBD1. The CDR3 extends over 14 amino acids. The V gene end was trimmed by 5 bases and the J gene end by 3 bases; junction bases not matched to a gene: 4. The CDR3 coding sequence is TGTGCCAGCAGTCTACAGGGGAACAATCAGCCCCAGCATTTT. The encoded protein is CASSLQGNNQPQHF.